The source of this T cell receptor beta chain is a study of shared clonotypes between healthy human individuals. Study summary: CD8 memory received one plate per donor, CD8 naive two, CD4 memory three and CD4 naive three.

The CDR3 sequence is 17 residues long. V lost 8 bases, J lost 2 bases, and 22 bases lay in between. Germline lookup yields CDR1 MNHEY and CDR2 SMNVEV (reference sequence). The assay was run at deep level. For sorted subsets, approximately 0.2 ug DNA per replicate equaled roughly 29,000 T cell genomes. Here immunoSEQ multiplex PCR was the method, and the copy in TCRdb shows in-frame clones only, minus some. Of under 1,900,000 clones in the sample, approximately 98.5% were seen once. The rearrangement uses TRBV27 and TRBJ1-5, with D possibly being TRBD1 (5 bases). Source material: naive CD4+ T cells sorted from blood. Subset indicated: CD45RA+ positively selected. This clonotype was obtained from a man younger than 45 in good health. This CDR3 is CASGPPGLLFGNQPQHF. CDR3 bases: TGTGCCAGCGGCCCCCCGGGACTCCTTTTTGGCAATCAGCCCCAGCATTTT.